These 3 T cell receptor beta chains were all obtained from the same sample, sequenced in a study of tumor-infiltrating lymphocytes in primary liver carcinoma. Scientists recovered RNA and DNA together from about 21-30 mg of unsorted bulk tissue. A primer in the constant region served to generate TCR beta cDNA from 450 to 600 ng of total RNA. Generation of the TCR beta libraries relied on three nested multiplex PCR rounds using slightly modified ARM-PCR. TRBV1-TRBV30 forward primers paired with a C-beta reverse primer were used in the first two PCR rounds, which ran approximately 10 cycles each. TCRdb used MiXCR to reprocess the multiplex PCR reads, holding one entry per CDR3 protein. The data show approximately 110,000 distinct CDR3 sequences, about four fifths seen once. The sample comprised liver tumor tissue from sampling region 3. This sample's subset: tumor region T3, left-lateral pole. Receptor source: a man aged 40-49 years with primary liver carcinoma and hepatitis B virus infection.

Comment on this clonotype: The junction does not match germline at one end; this may be a read error. The rearrangement joins TRBV10-2 to TRBJ1-2; 10 bases agree with TRBD1. Germline CDR1 reads WSHSY; CDR2 reads SAAADI. The CDR3 is 14 amino acids. In DNA, the CDR3 is TGCGCCAGCAGTGGACAGGGGGCAATCTATGGCTATACCTTC. Translation: CASSGQGAIYGYTF.

About this clonotype itself: One end of the junction fails to match germline, which may point to a read error. The chain has TRBV6-4 and TRBJ2-2; D perhaps matches TRBD1 (5 bases). Germline CDR1 and CDR2: MRHNA and SNTAGT. The CDR3 runs to 15 residues. CDR3 amino acids: CDSSDSQVNTGELFF. CDR3 DNA sequence: TGTGACAGCAGTGACTCACAGGTGAACACCGGGGAGCTGTTTTTT.

For this clonotype: One end of the junction varies from germline; a read error may be responsible. The chain is built from TRBV6-1 and TRBJ2-5, with D perhaps matching TRBD1 (5 bases). Germline CDR1 reads MNHNS; CDR2 reads SASEGT. There are 15 residues in the CDR3. CDR3: CVSWGMRSKVETQYF. CDR3 bases: TGTGTCAGCTGGGGCATGAGGTCTAAGGTGGAGACCCAGTACTTC.